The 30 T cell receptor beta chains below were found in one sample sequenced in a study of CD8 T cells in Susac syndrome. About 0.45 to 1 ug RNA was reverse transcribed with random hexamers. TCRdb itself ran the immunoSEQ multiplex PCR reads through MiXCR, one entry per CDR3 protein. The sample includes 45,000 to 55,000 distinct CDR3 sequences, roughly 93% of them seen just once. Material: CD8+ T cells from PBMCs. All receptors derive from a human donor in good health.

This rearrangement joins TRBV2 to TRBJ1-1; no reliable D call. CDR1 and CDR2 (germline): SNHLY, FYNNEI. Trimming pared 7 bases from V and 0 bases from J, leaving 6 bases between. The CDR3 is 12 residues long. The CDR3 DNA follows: TGTGCCAGCATGGAATTGAACACTGAAGCTTTCTTT. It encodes CASMELNTEAFF.

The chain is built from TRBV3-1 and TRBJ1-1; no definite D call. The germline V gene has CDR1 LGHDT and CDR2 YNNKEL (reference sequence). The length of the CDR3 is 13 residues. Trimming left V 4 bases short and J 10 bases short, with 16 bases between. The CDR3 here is CASSPTEDLGAFF. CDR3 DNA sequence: TGTGCCAGCAGCCCGACCGAGGACTTGGGAGCTTTCTTT.

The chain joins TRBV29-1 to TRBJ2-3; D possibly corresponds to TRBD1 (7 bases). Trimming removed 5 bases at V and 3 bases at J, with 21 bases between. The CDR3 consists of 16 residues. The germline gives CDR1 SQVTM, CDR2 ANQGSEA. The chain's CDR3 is CSVRGHRGRETDTQYF. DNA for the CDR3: TGCAGCGTTAGAGGGCACAGGGGCCGGGAGACAGATACGCAGTATTTT.

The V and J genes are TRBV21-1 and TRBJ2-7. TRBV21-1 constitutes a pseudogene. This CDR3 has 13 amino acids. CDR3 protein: CASSTPETYEQYF. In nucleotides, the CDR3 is TGTGCCAGCAGCACCCCAGAGACCTACGAGCAGTACTTC.

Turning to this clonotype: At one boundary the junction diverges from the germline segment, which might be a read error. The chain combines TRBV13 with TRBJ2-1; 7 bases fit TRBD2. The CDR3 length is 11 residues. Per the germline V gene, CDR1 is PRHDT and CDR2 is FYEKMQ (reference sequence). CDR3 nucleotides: TGTGCCAGCAGCGCAGCGGGGACTGTAGTCTTC. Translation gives CASSAAGTVVF.

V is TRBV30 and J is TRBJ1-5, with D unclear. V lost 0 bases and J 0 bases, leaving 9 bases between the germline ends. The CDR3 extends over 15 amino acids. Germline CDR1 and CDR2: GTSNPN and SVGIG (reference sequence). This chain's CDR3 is CAWSVREDSNQPQHF. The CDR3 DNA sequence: TGTGCCTGGAGTGTTAGGGAAGATAGCAATCAGCCCCAGCATTTT. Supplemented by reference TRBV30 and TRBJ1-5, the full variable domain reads SQTIHQWPATLVQPVGSPLSLECTVEGTSNPNLYWYRQAAGRGLQLLFYSVGIGQISSEVPQNLSASRPQDRQFILSSKKLLLSDSGFYLCAWSVREDSNQPQHFGDGTRLSIL.

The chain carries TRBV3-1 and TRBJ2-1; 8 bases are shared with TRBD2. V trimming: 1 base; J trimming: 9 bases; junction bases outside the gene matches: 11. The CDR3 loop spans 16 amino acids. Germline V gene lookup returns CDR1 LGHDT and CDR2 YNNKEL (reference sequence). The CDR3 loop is CASSQGLPGGPGEQFF. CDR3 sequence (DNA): TGTGCCAGCAGCCAAGGATTACCGGGAGGGCCCGGTGAGCAGTTCTTC.

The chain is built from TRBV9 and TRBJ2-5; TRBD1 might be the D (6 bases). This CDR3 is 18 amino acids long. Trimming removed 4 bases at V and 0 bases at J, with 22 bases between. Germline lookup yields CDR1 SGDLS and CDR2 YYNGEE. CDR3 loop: CASSPSGTGKPNQETQYF. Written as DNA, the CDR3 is TGTGCCAGCAGCCCCTCAGGCACAGGGAAGCCCAACCAAGAGACCCAGTACTTC.

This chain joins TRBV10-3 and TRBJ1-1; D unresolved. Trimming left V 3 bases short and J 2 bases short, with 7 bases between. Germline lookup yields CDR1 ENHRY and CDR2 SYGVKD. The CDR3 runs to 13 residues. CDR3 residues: CAISDQLNTEAFF. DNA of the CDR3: TGTGCCATCAGTGACCAACTTAACACTGAAGCTTTCTTT.

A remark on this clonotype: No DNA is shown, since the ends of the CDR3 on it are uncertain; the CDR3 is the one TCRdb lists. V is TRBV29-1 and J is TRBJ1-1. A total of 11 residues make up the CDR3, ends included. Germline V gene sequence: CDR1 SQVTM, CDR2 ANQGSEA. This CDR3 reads CSVEVGSGAVF.

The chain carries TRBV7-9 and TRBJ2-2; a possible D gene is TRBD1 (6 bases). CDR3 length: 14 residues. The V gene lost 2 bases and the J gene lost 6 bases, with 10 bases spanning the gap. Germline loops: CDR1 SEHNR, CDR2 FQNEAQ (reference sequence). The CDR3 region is CASSLQGYPGELFF. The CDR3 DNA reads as TGTGCCAGCAGCTTACAGGGGTATCCCGGGGAGCTGTTTTTT.

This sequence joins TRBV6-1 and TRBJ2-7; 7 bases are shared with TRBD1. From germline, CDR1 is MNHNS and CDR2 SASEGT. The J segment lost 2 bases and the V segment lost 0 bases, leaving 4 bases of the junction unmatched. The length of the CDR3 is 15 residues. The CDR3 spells CASSEAEGQTYEQYF. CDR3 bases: TGTGCCAGCAGTGAAGCTGAGGGACAGACCTACGAGCAGTACTTC.

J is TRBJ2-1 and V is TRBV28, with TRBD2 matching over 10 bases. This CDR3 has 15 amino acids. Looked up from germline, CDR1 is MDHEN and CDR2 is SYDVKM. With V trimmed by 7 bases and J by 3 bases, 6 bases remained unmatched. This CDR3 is CASTRTSGNYNEQFF. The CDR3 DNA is TGTGCCAGCACCAGGACTAGCGGCAACTACAATGAGCAGTTCTTC.

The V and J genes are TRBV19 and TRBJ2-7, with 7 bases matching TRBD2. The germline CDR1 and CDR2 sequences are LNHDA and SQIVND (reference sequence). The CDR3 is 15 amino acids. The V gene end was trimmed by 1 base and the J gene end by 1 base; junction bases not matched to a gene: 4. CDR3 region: CASSIARAGSYEQYF. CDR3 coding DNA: TGTGCCAGTAGTATAGCGCGAGCGGGATCCTACGAGCAGTACTTC. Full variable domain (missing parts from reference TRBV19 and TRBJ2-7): DGGITQSPKYLFRKEGQNVTLSCEQNLNHDAMYWYRQDPGQGLRLIYYSQIVNDFQKGDIAEGYSVSREKKESFPLTVTSAQKNPTAFYLCASSIARAGSYEQYFGPGTRLTVT.

CDR3 nucleotides: TGCAGTGCGACCGGGACTATACAAGAGACCCAGTACTTC. It yields the protein CSATGTIQETQYF. This chain joins TRBV20-1 and TRBJ2-5, with 7 positions matching TRBD2. The CDR3 spans 13 residues. With 6 bases clipped from V and 2 bases from J, the junction kept 6 bases outside the gene matches. The germline gives CDR1 DFQATT, CDR2 SNEGSKA (reference sequence).

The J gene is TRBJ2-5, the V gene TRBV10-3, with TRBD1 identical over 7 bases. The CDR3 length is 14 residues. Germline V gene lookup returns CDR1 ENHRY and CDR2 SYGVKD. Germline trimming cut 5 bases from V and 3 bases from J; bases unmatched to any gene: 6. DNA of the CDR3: TGTGCCATCAGTCGGGACAGTCGAGAAGAGACCCAGTACTTC. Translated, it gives CAISRDSREETQYF.

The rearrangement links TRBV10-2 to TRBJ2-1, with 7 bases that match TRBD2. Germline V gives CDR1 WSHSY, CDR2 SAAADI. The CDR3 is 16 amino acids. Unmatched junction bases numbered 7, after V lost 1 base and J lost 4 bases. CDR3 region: CASSEYEGGPYNEQFF. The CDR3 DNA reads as TGCGCCAGCAGTGAGTACGAGGGAGGGCCTTACAATGAGCAGTTCTTC.

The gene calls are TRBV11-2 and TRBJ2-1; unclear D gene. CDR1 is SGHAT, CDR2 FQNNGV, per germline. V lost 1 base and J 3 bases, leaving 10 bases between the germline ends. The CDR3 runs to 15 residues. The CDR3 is CASSLVSTFYNEQFF. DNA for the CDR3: TGTGCCAGCAGCTTAGTGTCCACCTTCTACAATGAGCAGTTCTTC.

The CDR3 loop is CASSHWTASYEQYF. The CDR3, as DNA: TGCGCCAGCAGCCACTGGACAGCCTCCTACGAGCAGTACTTC. The J gene is TRBJ2-7, the V gene TRBV5-1; perhaps TRBD1 as D (6 bases). V dropped 4 bases and J dropped 0 bases, with 11 bases sitting between them. Germline V gives CDR1 SGHRS, CDR2 YFSETQ. This CDR3 region has 14 residues.

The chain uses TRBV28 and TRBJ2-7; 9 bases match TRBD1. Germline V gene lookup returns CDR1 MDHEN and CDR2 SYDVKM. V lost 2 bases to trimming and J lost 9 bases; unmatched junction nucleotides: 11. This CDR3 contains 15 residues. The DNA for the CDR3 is TGTGCCAGCAGTTTAGTTTCGGGACAGGGTGTTGTGCAGTACTTC. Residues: CASSLVSGQGVVQYF.

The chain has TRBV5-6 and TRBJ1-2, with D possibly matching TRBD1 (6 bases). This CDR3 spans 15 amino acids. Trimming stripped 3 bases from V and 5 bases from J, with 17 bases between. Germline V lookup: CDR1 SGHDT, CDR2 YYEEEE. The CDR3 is CASSSTGTIFYGYTF. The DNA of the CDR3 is TGTGCCAGCAGCTCAACCGGGACAATATTTTATGGCTACACCTTC.

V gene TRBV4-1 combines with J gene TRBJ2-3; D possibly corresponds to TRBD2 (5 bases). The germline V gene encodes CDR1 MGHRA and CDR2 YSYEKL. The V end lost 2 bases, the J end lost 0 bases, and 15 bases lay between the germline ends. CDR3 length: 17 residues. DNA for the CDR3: TGCGCCAGCAGCCAACGGGTATTTGGCGGGAGCACAGATACGCAGTATTTT. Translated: CASSQRVFGGSTDTQYF.

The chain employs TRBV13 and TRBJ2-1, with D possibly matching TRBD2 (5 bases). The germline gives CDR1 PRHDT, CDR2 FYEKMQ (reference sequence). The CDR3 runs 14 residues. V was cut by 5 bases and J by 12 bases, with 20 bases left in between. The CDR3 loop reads CASSPGIGLKGQFF. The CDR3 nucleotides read TGTGCCAGCAGCCCCGGGATTGGCCTAAAGGGGCAGTTCTTC.

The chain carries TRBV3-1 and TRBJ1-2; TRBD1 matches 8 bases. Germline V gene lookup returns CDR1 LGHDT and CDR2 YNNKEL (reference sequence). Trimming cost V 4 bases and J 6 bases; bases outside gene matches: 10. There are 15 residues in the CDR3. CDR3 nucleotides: TGTGCCAGCAGCCCCGGGGGTCCAGGGGGCAATGGCTACACCTTC. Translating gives CASSPGGPGGNGYTF.

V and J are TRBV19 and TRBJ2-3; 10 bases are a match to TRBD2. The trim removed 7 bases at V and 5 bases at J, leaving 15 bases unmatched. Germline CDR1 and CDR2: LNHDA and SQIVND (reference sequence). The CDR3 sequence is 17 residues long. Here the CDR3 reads CASTPVIGLAVGDTQYF. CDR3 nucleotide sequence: TGTGCCAGTACCCCGGTCATTGGACTAGCGGTTGGAGATACGCAGTATTTT.

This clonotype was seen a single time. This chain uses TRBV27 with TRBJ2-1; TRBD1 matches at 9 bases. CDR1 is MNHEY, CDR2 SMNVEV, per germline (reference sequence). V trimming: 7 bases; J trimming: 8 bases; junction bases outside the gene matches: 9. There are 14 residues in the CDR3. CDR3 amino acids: CASTNGQGYDEQFF. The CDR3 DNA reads TGTGCCAGCACAAACGGACAGGGGTACGATGAGCAGTTCTTC.

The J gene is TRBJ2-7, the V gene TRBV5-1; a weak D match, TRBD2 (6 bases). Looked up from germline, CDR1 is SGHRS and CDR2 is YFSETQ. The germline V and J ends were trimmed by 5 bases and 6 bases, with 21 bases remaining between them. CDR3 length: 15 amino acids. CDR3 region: CASSPAGVLEGEQYF. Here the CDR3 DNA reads TGCGCCAGCAGTCCGGCGGGCGTCTTGGAGGGCGAGCAGTACTTC. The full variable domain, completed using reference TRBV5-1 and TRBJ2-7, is KAGVTQTPRYLIKTRGQQVTLSCSPISGHRSVSWYQQTPGQGLQFLFEYFSETQRNKGNFPGRFSGRQFSNSRSEMNVSTLELGDSALYLCASSPAGVLEGEQYFGPGTRLTVT.

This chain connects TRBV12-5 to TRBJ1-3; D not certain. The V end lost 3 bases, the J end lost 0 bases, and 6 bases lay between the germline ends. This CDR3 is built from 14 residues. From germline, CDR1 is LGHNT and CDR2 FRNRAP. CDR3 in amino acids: CASGFGGSGNTIYF. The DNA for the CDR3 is TGTGCTAGTGGTTTCGGTGGCTCTGGAAACACCATATATTTT.

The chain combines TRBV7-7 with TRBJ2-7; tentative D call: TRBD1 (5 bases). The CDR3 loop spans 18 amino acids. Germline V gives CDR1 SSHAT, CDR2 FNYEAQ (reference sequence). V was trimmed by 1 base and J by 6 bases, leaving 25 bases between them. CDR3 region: CASSLDPLGPTTFGEQYF. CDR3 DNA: TGTGCCAGCAGCTTAGACCCCTTGGGGCCCACCACCTTCGGCGAGCAGTACTTC.

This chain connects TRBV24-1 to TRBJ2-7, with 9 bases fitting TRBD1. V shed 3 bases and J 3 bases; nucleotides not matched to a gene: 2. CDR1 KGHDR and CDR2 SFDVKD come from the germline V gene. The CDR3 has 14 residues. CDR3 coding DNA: TGTGCCACCAGTGATACAGGGGGCATCTACGAGCAGTACTTC. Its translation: CATSDTGGIYEQYF.